This T cell receptor beta chain was identified in a study of T cells in Graves' hyperthyroidism and ophthalmopathy. Regarding the study as a whole: The model forecast ophthalmopathy, anticipating it by a median roughly 6 months before onset.

About this clonotype: Its antigen is as yet unknown.

TCR beta CDR3 regions were amplified from RNA transcripts. First-round RT-PCR of the TCR CDR3 relied on the HTBI primer set. TCRdb reprocessed the multiplex PCR reads with MiXCR, giving one entry per CDR3 protein. The table has under 800,000 distinct CDR3 sequences, 12% to 15% seen once. V lost 8 bases to trimming and J lost 2 bases, with 10 bases between them. CDR1 and CDR2 from the germline V gene are SNHLY and FYNNEI. The CDR3 totals 14 residues. Exclusion followed for patients with uncontrolled infection, other autoimmune disease, pregnancy or lactation. V and J are TRBV2 and TRBJ1-6, with D hard to call. This sequence originates from a woman younger than 35 with Graves' hyperthyroidism. The specimen sequenced was blood. The CDR3 DNA follows: TGTGCCAGCGTAAAGGCCCCCTATAATTCACCCCTCCACTTT. As protein: CASVKAPYNSPLHF. Looking up the rest from reference TRBV2 and TRBJ1-6 gives the full variable domain: EPEVTQTPSHQVTQMGQEVILRCVPISNHLYFYWYRQILGQKVEFLVSFYNNEISEKSEIFDDQFSVERPDGSNFTLKIRSTKLEDSAMYFCASVKAPYNSPLHFGNGTRLTVT.